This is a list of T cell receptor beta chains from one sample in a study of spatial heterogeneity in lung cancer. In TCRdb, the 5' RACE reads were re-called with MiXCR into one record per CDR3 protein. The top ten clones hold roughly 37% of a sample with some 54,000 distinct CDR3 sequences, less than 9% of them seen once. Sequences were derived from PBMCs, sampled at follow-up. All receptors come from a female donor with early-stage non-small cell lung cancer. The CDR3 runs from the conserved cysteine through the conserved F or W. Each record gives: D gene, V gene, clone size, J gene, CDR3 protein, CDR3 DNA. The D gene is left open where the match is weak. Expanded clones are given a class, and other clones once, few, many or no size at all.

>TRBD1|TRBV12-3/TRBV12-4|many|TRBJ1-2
CASNGRGANYGYTF
TGTGCCAGCAACGGCAGGGGGGCGAACTATGGCTACACCTTC
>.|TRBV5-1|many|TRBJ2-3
CASSPGHSSTDTQYF
TGCGCCAGCAGCCCGGGACACTCTAGCACAGATACGCAGTATTTT
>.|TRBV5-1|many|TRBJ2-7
CASSGPEEQYF
TGCGCCAGCAGCGGCCCAGAGGAGCAGTACTTC
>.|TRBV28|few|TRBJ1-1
CASSLFDSTEAFF
TGTGCCAGCAGTTTATTTGATTCCACTGAAGCTTTCTTT
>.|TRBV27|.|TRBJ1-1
CASSLSSGGPEVGAFF
TGTGCCAGCAGTTTATCGTCAGGCGGGCCCGAGGTAGGAGCTTTCTTT
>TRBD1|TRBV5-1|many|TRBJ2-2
CASSPQGAGTGELFF
TGCGCCAGCAGCCCACAGGGGGCTGGCACCGGGGAGCTGTTTTTT
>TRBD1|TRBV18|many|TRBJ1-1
CASSPGTGATEAFF
TGTGCCAGCTCACCAGGGACAGGGGCCACTGAAGCTTTCTTT
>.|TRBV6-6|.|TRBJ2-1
CASSTRGGSYNEQFF
TGTGCCAGCAGCACGCGAGGCGGCTCCTACAATGAGCAGTTCTTC
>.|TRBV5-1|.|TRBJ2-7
CASCALQGEYEQYF
TGCGCCAGCTGTGCGCTACAGGGTGAATACGAGCAGTACTTC
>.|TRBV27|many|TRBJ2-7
CASSFQGPRGEQYF
TGTGCCAGCAGTTTTCAGGGGCCCCGGGGCGAGCAGTACTTC
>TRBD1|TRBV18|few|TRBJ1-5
CASSPGTDYQPQHF
TGTGCCAGCTCACCCGGGACAGATTATCAGCCCCAGCATTTT
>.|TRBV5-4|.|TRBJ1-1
CASSLGPSGTEAFF
TGTGCCAGCAGCCTAGGACCCTCAGGCACTGAAGCTTTCTTT
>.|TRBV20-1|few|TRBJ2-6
CSADGRLNAHSGANVLTF
TGCAGTGCTGATGGACGCTTGAATGCGCACTCTGGGGCCAACGTCCTGACTTTC
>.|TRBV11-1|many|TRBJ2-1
CASSYTGAGEQFF
TGTGCCAGCAGCTATACGGGGGCGGGGGAGCAGTTCTTC
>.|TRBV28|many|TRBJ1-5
CASSLAGWSNQPQHF
TGTGCCAGCAGTTTAGCAGGGTGGAGCAATCAGCCCCAGCATTTT
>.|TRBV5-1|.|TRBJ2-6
CASSFQTVSGANVLTF
TGCGCCAGCAGCTTCCAGACAGTCTCTGGGGCCAACGTCCTGACTTTC
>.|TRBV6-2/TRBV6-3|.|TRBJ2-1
CASSGWDEQFF
TGTGCCAGCTCTGGGTGGGATGAGCAGTTCTTC
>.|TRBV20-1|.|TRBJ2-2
CSARAQGRNTGELFF
TGCAGTGCTAGAGCTCAGGGGAGGAACACCGGGGAGCTGTTTTTT
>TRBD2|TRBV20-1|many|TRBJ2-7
CSASRSGGPREQYF
TGCAGTGCTAGTAGGAGCGGGGGACCCCGCGAGCAGTACTTC
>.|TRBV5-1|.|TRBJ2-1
CASSLTPPALEQFF
TGCGCCAGCAGCTTAACTCCGCCGGCATTAGAGCAGTTCTTC
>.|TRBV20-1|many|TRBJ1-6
CSATGLLGLNNSPLHF
TGCAGTGCTACGGGACTCCTGGGGCTCAATAATTCACCCCTCCACTTT
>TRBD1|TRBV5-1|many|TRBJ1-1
CASSFAGQGNTEAFF
TGCGCCAGCAGCTTCGCGGGACAGGGGAACACTGAAGCTTTCTTT
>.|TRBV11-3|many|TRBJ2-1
CASQGPGYNEQFF
TGTGCCAGTCAAGGGCCCGGTTACAATGAGCAGTTCTTC
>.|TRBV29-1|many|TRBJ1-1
CSVIRTEAFF
TGCAGCGTCATAAGGACTGAAGCTTTCTTT
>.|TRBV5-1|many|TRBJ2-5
CASSPPGSKETQYF
TGCGCCAGCAGCCCGCCGGGATCCAAAGAGACCCAGTACTTC
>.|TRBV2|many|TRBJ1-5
CASSRTEVGNQPQHF
TGTGCCAGCAGTAGGACGGAGGTGGGCAATCAGCCCCAGCATTTT
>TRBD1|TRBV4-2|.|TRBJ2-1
CASSPGQGLSEQFF
TGTGCCAGCAGCCCGGGACAGGGGTTAAGTGAGCAGTTCTTC
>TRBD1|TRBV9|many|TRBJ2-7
CASSPRQGTSYEQYF
TGTGCCAGCAGCCCCCGACAGGGGACCTCCTACGAGCAGTACTTC
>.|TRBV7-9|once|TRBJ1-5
CASSHTPGAGQPQHF
TGTGCCAGTAGCCACACCCCAGGGGCAGGTCAGCCCCAGCATTTT
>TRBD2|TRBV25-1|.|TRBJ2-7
CASSDLSGGRSYEQYF
TGTGCCAGCAGTGATCTAAGCGGGGGCCGCTCCTACGAGCAGTACTTC
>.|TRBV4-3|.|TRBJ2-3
CASSQGAFTDTQYF
TGCGCCAGCAGCCAAGGGGCTTTTACAGATACGCAGTATTTT
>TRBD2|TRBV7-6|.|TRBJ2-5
CASSPGTSLFQETQYF
TGTGCCAGCAGCCCGGGGACTAGCCTGTTTCAAGAGACCCAGTACTTC
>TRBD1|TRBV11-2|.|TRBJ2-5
CASSPTGSRETQYF
TGTGCCAGCAGCCCGACAGGGTCTAGGGAGACCCAGTACTTC
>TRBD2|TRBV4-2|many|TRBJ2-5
CASSTLALETQYF
TGTGCCAGCAGCACACTAGCGCTCGAGACCCAGTACTTC
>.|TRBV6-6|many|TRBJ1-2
CASSFADRLYGYTF
TGTGCCAGCAGTTTCGCGGACAGACTCTATGGCTACACCTTC
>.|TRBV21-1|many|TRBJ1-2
CASTKGGAGAHYGYTF
TGTGCCAGCACCAAAGGGGGCGCGGGGGCGCACTATGGCTACACCTTC
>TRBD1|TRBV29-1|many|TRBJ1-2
CSVTRGRMNYGYTF
TGCAGCGTCACCAGGGGGCGGATGAACTATGGCTACACCTTC
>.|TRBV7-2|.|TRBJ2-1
CASSFYQEQFF
TGTGCCAGCAGCTTCTATCAAGAGCAGTTCTTC
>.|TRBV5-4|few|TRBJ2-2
CASSSQGSAGELFF
TGTGCCAGCAGCTCACAGGGTTCGGCCGGGGAGCTGTTTTTT
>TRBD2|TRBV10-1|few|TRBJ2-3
CASSAGGQGDTQYF
TGCGCCAGCAGTGCGGGGGGGCAGGGAGATACGCAGTATTTT
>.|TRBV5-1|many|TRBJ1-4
CASSLDGRGEKLFF
TGCGCCAGCAGCTTGGACGGGCGAGGTGAAAAACTGTTTTTT
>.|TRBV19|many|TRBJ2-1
CASRPTSSHNEQFF
TGTGCCAGTAGACCTACTAGCTCCCACAATGAGCAGTTCTTC
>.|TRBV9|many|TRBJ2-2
CASSAPAGSYGELFF
TGTGCCAGCAGCGCCCCCGCGGGCAGTTACGGGGAGCTGTTTTTT
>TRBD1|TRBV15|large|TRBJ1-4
CATEMEGAFNEKLFF
TGTGCCACCGAGATGGAGGGGGCTTTTAATGAAAAACTGTTTTTT
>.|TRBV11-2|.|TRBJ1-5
CASSPLRRDQPQHF
TGTGCCAGCAGCCCCCTACGGCGTGATCAGCCCCAGCATTTT
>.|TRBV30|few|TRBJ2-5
CAWSVGSQETQYF
TGTGCCTGGAGTGTGGGCAGCCAAGAGACCCAGTACTTC
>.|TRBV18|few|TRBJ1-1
CASSLNQAPSMNTEAFF
TGTGCCAGCTCTCTCAATCAGGCACCGTCCATGAACACTGAAGCTTTCTTT
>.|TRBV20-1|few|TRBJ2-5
CSARDGFLQETQYF
TGCAGTGCTAGGGACGGATTCCTCCAAGAGACCCAGTACTTC
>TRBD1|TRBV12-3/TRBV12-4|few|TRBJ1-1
CASSSGQGKNTEAFF
TGTGCCAGCAGTTCGGGACAGGGGAAGAACACTGAAGCTTTCTTT
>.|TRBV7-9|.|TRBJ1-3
CASSPTGGISSGNTIYF
TGTGCCAGCAGCCCTACGGGGGGGATCTCCTCTGGAAACACCATATATTTT
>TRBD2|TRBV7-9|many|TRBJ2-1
CASSITGGANEQFF
TGTGCCAGCAGCATTACCGGGGGGGCCAATGAGCAGTTCTTC
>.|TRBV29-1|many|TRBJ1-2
CSVEDPGYTF
TGCAGCGTTGAAGATCCCGGCTACACCTTC